A selection of T cell receptor beta chains follows, all from one sample in a study of vaccination effects on CD4 cells after COVID-19. Their antigen targets remain unknown. The method was immunoSEQ multiplex PCR; TCRdb's version includes in-frame clones alone and lacks a portion of them. The table shows tens of thousands of clones, with 70% to 85% occurring only once. Sequencing used CD4+ T cells from PBMCs cultured with HCoV-NL63 spike peptides, obtained before COVID-19 vaccination. The receptors originated from a human donor who received a COVID-19 vaccine. CDR3s include the opening cysteine and the closing phenylalanine or tryptophan. A D gene is named only where the DNA matches it firmly. Size is stated for part of the rows, as once, few or many counts, or as a class when the clone is expanded.

v_call	clone_size	j_call	d_call	cdr3_nt	cdr3_aa
TRBV5-1	few	TRBJ2-1	-	TGCGCCAGCAGCTTGCTGACGGTTGCCTACAATGAGCAGTTCTTC	CASSLLTVAYNEQFF
TRBV9	-	TRBJ1-5	-	TGTGCCAGCAGCGTAGAAGGGGGGAGCAATCAGCCCCAGCATTTT	CASSVEGGSNQPQHF
TRBV9	-	TRBJ2-3	-	TGTGCCAGCAGCTCCTTAGTAGGACCCAGCACAGATACGCAGTATTTT	CASSSLVGPSTDTQYF
TRBV19	-	TRBJ2-4	-	TGTGCCAGTAGTATCATGGGTCTACTAGCCAAAAACATTCAGTACTTC	CASSIMGLLAKNIQYF
TRBV30	-	TRBJ1-1	TRBD1	TGTGCCTGGCGTTCCCAGGGGGCTGGCAGGTCTTTCTTT	CAWRSQGAGRSFF
TRBV5-4	-	TRBJ1-2	TRBD1	TGTGCCAGCAGTTCCAAGACAGGGGACTCCTATGGCTACACCTTC	CASSSKTGDSYGYTF
TRBV10-1	once	TRBJ2-3	-	TGCGCCAGCAGTGACCCCAGGGGAAGCACAGATACGCAGTATTTT	CASSDPRGSTDTQYF
TRBV5-5	-	TRBJ2-1	TRBD2	TGTGCCAGCAGCCTGGGACTAGCGGGGGGAACAGGTAATGAGCAGTTCTTC	CASSLGLAGGTGNEQFF
TRBV4-1	-	TRBJ1-4	TRBD1	TGCGCCAGCAGCGGGACAGGCATTAATGAAAAACTGTTTTTT	CASSGTGINEKLFF
TRBV7-2	-	TRBJ2-5	-	TGTGCCAGCAGCCAGGTAGAGACCCAGTACTTC	CASSQVETQYF
TRBV3-1/TRBV3-2	-	TRBJ2-3	TRBD1	TGTGCCAGCAGCCAGGGACAGGACACAGATACGCAGTATTTT	CASSQGQDTDTQYF
TRBV5-1	-	TRBJ1-6	-	TGCGCCACCACCCCAGAGGCAGAATCACCCCTCCACTTT	CATTPEAESPLHF
TRBV27	-	TRBJ2-2	-	TGTGCCAGCAGTTTATTCGGGGGCACGAACACCGGGGAGCTGTTTTTT	CASSLFGGTNTGELFF
TRBV27	-	TRBJ2-3	-	TGTGCCAGCAGTCAGCGGTGGGAGAACACAGATACGCAGTATTTT	CASSQRWENTDTQYF
TRBV6-2/TRBV6-3	few	TRBJ1-5	-	TGTGCCAGCAGTTTAGGTCAGGGGCGCAATCAGCCCCAGCATTTT	CASSLGQGRNQPQHF
TRBV18	-	TRBJ2-1	-	TGTGCCAGCTCACCGTCGAGGGACTTCAACAATGAGCAGTTCTTC	CASSPSRDFNNEQFF
TRBV4-3	-	TRBJ2-5	TRBD2	TGCGCCAGCAGCCAAGATTCTAGGACTAGCGGGGAGACCCAGTACTTC	CASSQDSRTSGETQYF
TRBV7-3	-	TRBJ2-5	TRBD2	TGTGCCAGCAGCGACATAGCGGGGGGGCCTTGGGAGACCCAGTACTTC	CASSDIAGGPWETQYF
TRBV24-1	-	TRBJ1-1	-	TGTGCCACCAGTGATTTCTCAAAGACGTTCATGAACACTGAAGCTTTCTTT	CATSDFSKTFMNTEAFF
TRBV2	-	TRBJ1-3	TRBD1	TGTGCCAGCAGTGACCGACAGGGGCGCACTGGAAACACCATATATTTT	CASSDRQGRTGNTIYF
TRBV7-8	few	TRBJ2-3	-	TGTGCCAGCAGCGAGGGACCCACAGATACGCAGTATTTT	CASSEGPTDTQYF
TRBV2	few	TRBJ1-5	-	TGTGCCAGCAGTGGCCCCCGGCAGCCCCAGCATTTT	CASSGPRQPQHF
TRBV6-5	-	TRBJ1-1	TRBD1	TGTGCCAGCAGGAACTCCAGGGGGACGGCCACTGAAGCTTTCTTT	CASRNSRGTATEAFF
TRBV11-3	-	TRBJ1-3	-	TGTGCCAGCAGCCCGGGTCAGCCGGACTCGAGCTCTGGAAACACCATATATTTT	CASSPGQPDSSSGNTIYF
TRBV29-1	-	TRBJ1-1	-	TGCAGCGTTCTCGGGAACACTGAAGCTTTCTTT	CSVLGNTEAFF
TRBV9	-	TRBJ2-2	-	TGTGCCAGCAGTGCCCAGGGGGGGAACACCGGGGAGCTGTTTTTT	CASSAQGGNTGELFF
TRBV2	few	TRBJ1-1	-	TGTGCCAGCAGCGGGAAAAGGAAGAACACTGAAGCTTTCTTT	CASSGKRKNTEAFF
TRBV7-2	-	TRBJ1-6	-	TGTGCCAGCAGCTTGGGCCCGGTGGTTAATTCACCCCTCCACTTT	CASSLGPVVNSPLHF
TRBV7-7	-	TRBJ2-5	-	TGTGCCAGCAGCCAAGACAGTCAAGAGACCCAGTACTTC	CASSQDSQETQYF
TRBV28	-	TRBJ2-1	TRBD2	TGTGCCAGCAGCGTGAGCGGGGGGCGCGGGAATGAGCAGTTCTTC	CASSVSGGRGNEQFF
TRBV2	once	TRBJ2-5	TRBD2	TGTGCCAGCAGGGCAATAGCGGGGGGGCGGGAGACCCAGTACTTC	CASRAIAGGRETQYF
TRBV30	-	TRBJ1-5	-	TGTGCCTGGAACCGCGGGGTCTCGAGTCAGCCCCAGCATTTT	CAWNRGVSSQPQHF
TRBV30	once	TRBJ1-4	-	TGTGCCTGGAGTGGGGGCGCCGGTGAAAAACTGTTTTTT	CAWSGGAGEKLFF
TRBV19	few	TRBJ2-3	TRBD1	TGTGCCAGTAGTCCACAAACGGGACAGTCAATTCCTACGCAGTATTTT	CASSPQTGQSIPTQYF
TRBV14	-	TRBJ1-3	-	TGTGCCAGCAGCCAAGATTCGACCACAGGGCCGAGAGGAAACACCATATATTTT	CASSQDSTTGPRGNTIYF
TRBV2	-	TRBJ2-3	TRBD1	TGTGCCAGCAGTCCGGGACAGGGGCGGGTAGATACGCAGTATTTT	CASSPGQGRVDTQYF
TRBV15	few	TRBJ2-2	-	TGTGCCACCTCGTGGGGGAGTGGATCCGGGGAGCTGTTTTTT	CATSWGSGSGELFF
TRBV29-1	-	TRBJ2-1	TRBD2	TGCAGCGTTGCGCGGGGGGGCTCCTACAATGAGCAGTTCTTC	CSVARGGSYNEQFF
TRBV5-4	-	TRBJ1-6	TRBD1	TGTGCCAGCAGCTCCGACAGGGGGCGAGAATATAATTCACCCCTCCACTTT	CASSSDRGREYNSPLHF
TRBV7-3	-	TRBJ1-1	TRBD1	TGTGCCAGCAGCTTATTCGGGACAGGGGAGACTGAAGCTTTCTTT	CASSLFGTGETEAFF
TRBV7-8	-	TRBJ1-5	-	TGTGCCAGCAGCTTAGGGGTCTTTGTTGGATCGAGCAATCAGCCCCAGCATTTT	CASSLGVFVGSSNQPQHF
TRBV19	-	TRBJ2-1	-	TGTGCCAGTAGTATCGGGGTAACTGAGCAGTTCTTC	CASSIGVTEQFF